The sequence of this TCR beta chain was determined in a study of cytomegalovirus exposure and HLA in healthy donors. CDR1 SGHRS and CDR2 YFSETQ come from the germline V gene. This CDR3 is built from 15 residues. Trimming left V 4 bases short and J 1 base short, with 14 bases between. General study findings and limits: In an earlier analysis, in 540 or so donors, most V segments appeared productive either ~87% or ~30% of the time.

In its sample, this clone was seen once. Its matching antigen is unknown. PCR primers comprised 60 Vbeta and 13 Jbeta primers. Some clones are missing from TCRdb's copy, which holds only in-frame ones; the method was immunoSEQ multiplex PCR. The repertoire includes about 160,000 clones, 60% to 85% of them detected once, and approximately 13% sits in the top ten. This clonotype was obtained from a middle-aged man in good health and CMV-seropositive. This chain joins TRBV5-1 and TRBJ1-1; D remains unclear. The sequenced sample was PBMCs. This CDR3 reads CASSDSGPANTEAFF. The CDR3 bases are TGCGCCAGCAGCGATTCAGGCCCCGCGAACACTGAAGCTTTCTTT.